A single T cell receptor beta chain is shown here with its context. This entry belongs to a study of OX40 agonist ivuxolimab in advanced cancers. Using immunoSEQ multiplex PCR, the repertoire was profiled, and TCRdb retains in-frame clones only, with some absent. The table has about 60,000 clones, under 85% seen once. The CDR3 covers 10 residues. The germline V gene has CDR1 LNHDA and CDR2 SQIVND (reference sequence). Trimming pared 6 bases from V and 1 base from J, leaving 0 bases between. The sample was CD4+ or CD8+ T cells sorted from blood, taken in a trial of the OX40 agonist ivuxolimab. This TCR came from an adult with an advanced solid tumor such as melanoma, head and neck, liver or kidney cancer. This rearrangement joins TRBV19 to TRBJ1-1; the D is unclear. CDR3 protein: CASRNTEAFF. The CDR3, as DNA: TGTGCCAGTAGGAACACTGAAGCTTTCTTT.